The source of this T cell receptor (beta chain) is a study of cytomegalovirus exposure and HLA in healthy donors. PCR amplification relied on 60 Vbeta primers (plus 13 Jbeta primers). TCRdb keeps only in-frame clones here, not all; method: immunoSEQ multiplex PCR. The data contain around 110,000 clones, around 75% of them singletons. The study, taken as a whole, reports: The authors later found TCR association rates varying by HLA locus, with DRB1 most and HLA-C fewest.

This clone was observed a handful of times. Antigen: not known. V lost 8 bases and J 5 bases, leaving 18 bases between the germline ends. This CDR3 has 14 residues. In germline, CDR1 is MNHEY, CDR2 SVGAGI. The TCR sequence derives from a male donor in good health and CMV-seropositive. Input material: PBMCs. The chain carries TRBV6-5 and TRBJ1-1; D perhaps matches TRBD1 (6 bases). CDR3 in DNA: TGTGCCAGCCGGGGCGGGCAGGGGAGAACTGAAGCTTTCTTT. Translated, it gives CASRGGQGRTEAFF.